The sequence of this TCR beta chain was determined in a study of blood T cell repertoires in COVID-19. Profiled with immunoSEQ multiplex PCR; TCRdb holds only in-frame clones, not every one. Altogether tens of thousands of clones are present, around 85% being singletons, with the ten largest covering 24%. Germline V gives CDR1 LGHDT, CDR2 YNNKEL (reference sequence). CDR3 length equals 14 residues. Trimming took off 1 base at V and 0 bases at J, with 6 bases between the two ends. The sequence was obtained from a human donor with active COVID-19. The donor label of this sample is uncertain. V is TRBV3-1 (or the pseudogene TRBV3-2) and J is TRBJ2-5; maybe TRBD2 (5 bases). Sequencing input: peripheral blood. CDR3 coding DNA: TGTGCCAGCAGCCAAGCGGGGAACCAAGAGACCCAGTACTTC. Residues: CASSQAGNQETQYF.